These 17 T cell receptor beta chains came from one sample sequenced in a study of naive and memory T cell subsets. An equimolar mix of two oligonucleotides served as the beta constant-region primer for TRBC1 and TRBC2. Four rounds of PCR amplified the ligated cDNA using nested alpha and beta constant-region primers plus SP2. TCRdb reprocessed the UMI-ligation and nested PCR reads via MiXCR and lists one record per CDR3 protein. Here the sample spans about 150,000 distinct CDR3 sequences, about 20% being singletons. No antigens are known for them. The study's findings and limits: Especially in CD8 cells, naive repertoires contained a few larger clonotypes, possibly CD45RA-re-expressing memory cells.

The material sequenced was naive CD4+ T cells from blood. These receptors originate from a human donor in good health.

This clonotype was seen more than once but under ten times. This chain joins TRBV28 and TRBJ1-6, with TRBD1 matching over 7 bases. Per the germline V gene, CDR1 is MDHEN and CDR2 is SYDVKM. The ends lost 11 bases at V and 7 bases at J; junction bases unmatched: 5. The CDR3 has 12 residues. The CDR3 protein is CAEGTANSPLHF. The CDR3 coding sequence is TGTGCCGAGGGGACAGCAAATTCACCCCTCCACTTT.

This clonotype was seen only a few times. The chain recombines TRBV28 with TRBJ2-2; 11 bases align to TRBD2. This CDR3 has 15 amino acids. Germline V gene lookup returns CDR1 MDHEN and CDR2 SYDVKM. J lost 7 bases, V lost 3 bases, and 4 bases had no gene match. CDR3 sequence (DNA): TGTGCCAGCAGTTTTCTAGCGGGAGGCAACGGGGAGCTGTTTTTT. Translation: CASSFLAGGNGELFF.

This chain connects TRBV9 to TRBJ1-1; unclear D gene. The CDR3 extends over 15 amino acids. V was trimmed by 5 bases and J by 6 bases, leaving 20 bases between them. Germline assignment: CDR1 SGDLS and CDR2 YYNGEE. The CDR3 region has the DNA TGTGCCAGCAGTCCCCGCCAGGCAGGCTCAGCTGAAGCTTTCTTT. It yields the protein CASSPRQAGSAEAFF. The full variable domain, in which reference TRBV9 and TRBJ1-1 provide the parts outside the CDR3, is DSGVTQTPKHLITATGQRVTLRCSPRSGDLSVYWYQQSLDQGLQFLIQYYNGEERAKGNILERFSAQQFPDLHSELNLSSLELGDSALYFCASSPRQAGSAEAFFGQGTRLTVV.

This sequence joins TRBV7-8 and TRBJ2-1; TRBD2 matches 12 bases. The germline gives CDR1 SGHVS, CDR2 FQNEAQ. The CDR3 has 16 amino acids. Unmatched junction bases numbered 9, after V lost 5 bases and J lost 7 bases. CDR3 sequence: CASSIRLAGVRNEQFF. As DNA, the CDR3 is TGTGCCAGCAGCATAAGACTAGCGGGAGTTCGAAATGAGCAGTTCTTC.

In its sample, this clonotype was seen many times. This chain links TRBV29-1 with TRBJ2-7, with D unresolved. Germline CDR1 and CDR2: SQVTM and ANQGSEA. V was shortened by 4 bases and J by 6 bases, with 19 bases between the two germline ends. The CDR3 length is 14 residues. The CDR3 sequence is CSVVVRGPKREQYF. The DNA of the CDR3 is TGCAGCGTTGTGGTTCGTGGTCCGAAACGCGAGCAGTACTTC.

The J gene is TRBJ2-5, the V gene TRBV12-3 or TRBV12-4; D unresolved. This CDR3 has 15 amino acids. V was pared by 1 base and J by 4 bases, with 13 bases between. The CDR3 spells CASSLVPSGVETQYF. CDR3 in DNA: TGTGCCAGCAGTTTAGTTCCCTCTGGGGTAGAGACCCAGTACTTC.

This sequence joins TRBV7-2 and TRBJ1-2; TRBD1 agrees at 9 bases. CDR1 and CDR2 from the germline V gene are SGHTA and FQGNSA. V shed 11 bases and J 0 bases; nucleotides not matched to a gene: 10. CDR3 length equals 15 residues. The CDR3 sequence: CAVRDRVPSNYGYTF. Here the CDR3 DNA reads TGTGCCGTCCGGGACAGGGTGCCGTCTAACTATGGCTACACCTTC.

This clonotype appeared a few times. Here the CDR3 DNA reads TGTGCCAGCAGTTTATTCCAAGCTAGCGGGAGCACAGATACGCAGTATTTT. Translating it yields CASSLFQASGSTDTQYF. The V and J genes are TRBV28 and TRBJ2-3, with 8 bases that match TRBD2. Germline V gene data show CDR1 as MDHEN and CDR2 as SYDVKM. The ends lost 1 base at V and 0 bases at J; junction bases unmatched: 6. The CDR3 runs to 17 residues.

The CDR3 DNA reads as TGTGCCAGCAGCTTGTATACAGGGCCATTTGGCTACACCTTC. Its protein product is CASSLYTGPFGYTF. This rearrangement joins TRBV7-9 to TRBJ1-2; a weak D match, TRBD1 (6 bases). CDR3 length equals 14 residues. V was trimmed by 3 bases and J by 7 bases, leaving 15 bases between them. Germline V lookup: CDR1 SEHNR, CDR2 FQNEAQ (reference sequence).

This chain joins TRBV6-5 and TRBJ2-6; D may be TRBD2 (5 bases). V was trimmed by 3 bases and J by 0 bases, leaving 15 bases between them. The CDR3 has 18 residues. The germline V gene encodes CDR1 MNHEY and CDR2 SVGAGI. In DNA, the CDR3 is TGTGCCAGCAGTTATCGGCGCGGGTCGAGCTCTGGGGCCAACGTCCTGACTTTC. It translates to CASSYRRGSSSGANVLTF.

The table lists this clonotype with a few counts. J is TRBJ2-2 and V is TRBV5-1; D perhaps matches TRBD2 (5 bases). The CDR3 has 13 amino acids. CDR1 is SGHRS and CDR2 is YFSETQ in the germline V gene. The V and J ends lost 4 bases and 7 bases respectively, with 11 bases between them. The CDR3 nucleotides read TGCGCCAGCAGCGCCGTTGAGGGCGGGGAGCTGTTTTTT. As protein: CASSAVEGGELFF.

This clonotype was picked up many times. The V and J genes are TRBV20-1 and TRBJ2-1, with 9 bases aligning to TRBD1. Germline CDR1 DFQATT, CDR2 SNEGSKA (reference sequence). The CDR3 has 15 residues. V shed 1 base and J 6 bases; nucleotides not matched to a gene: 7. CDR3 in amino acids: CSARAGTGWSNEQFF. CDR3 coding DNA: TGCAGTGCTAGAGCCGGGACAGGGTGGAGCAATGAGCAGTTCTTC.

The chain joins TRBV19 to TRBJ2-7; D gene ambiguous. Per germline, CDR1 LNHDA and CDR2 SQIVND (reference sequence). V was trimmed by 3 bases and J by 0 bases, leaving 6 bases between them. The CDR3 has 13 residues. CDR3 amino acids: CASSIAPSYEQYF. The DNA of the CDR3 is TGTGCCAGTAGTATCGCTCCCTCCTACGAGCAGTACTTC.

This chain links TRBV2 with TRBJ2-2; D may be TRBD1 (5 bases). The V gene's germline CDR1 is SNHLY and CDR2 FYNNEI. CDR3 size: 15 residues. V lost 3 bases to trimming and J lost 4 bases, with 12 bases between them. Here the CDR3 reads CASSDMQGGTGELFF. CDR3 bases: TGTGCCAGCAGTGATATGCAGGGTGGCACCGGGGAGCTGTTTTTT.

The rearrangement joins TRBV25-1 to TRBJ1-1; no clear D gene. The germline CDR1 and CDR2 sequences are MGHDK and SYGVNS. The CDR3 sequence is 14 residues long. Between the trimmed V and J ends, which lost 4 bases and 0 bases, there was a span of 9 bases. DNA of the CDR3: TGTGCCAGCAGTGGGAGGTTCCTGAACACTGAAGCTTTCTTT. Translating it yields CASSGRFLNTEAFF.

The chain combines TRBV12-3 or TRBV12-4 with TRBJ2-6; 8 nucleotides match TRBD1. The CDR3 loop spans 19 amino acids. J gave up 1 base and V 3 bases, and 11 bases lay outside the gene matches. The CDR3, as DNA: TGTGCCAGCAGTTTCACGACAGGGGCGTACGAATCTGGGGCCAACGTCCTGACTTTC. Its translation: CASSFTTGAYESGANVLTF.

CDR3: CASSQSRDRGAEKLFF. CDR3 nucleotide sequence: TGTGCCAGCAGCCAATCGCGGGACAGGGGCGCTGAAAAACTGTTTTTT. The chain couples TRBV6-6 to TRBJ1-4; 10 bases agree with TRBD1. J lost 7 bases, V lost 6 bases, and 11 bases had no gene match. Germline values: CDR1 MNHNY, CDR2 SVGAGI (reference sequence). The CDR3 runs 16 residues.